These 21 T cell receptor beta chains came from one sample sequenced in a study of shared clonotypes between healthy human individuals (dated by TCRdb to about 2020). The library was generated by the immunoSEQ multiplex PCR assay. In its TCRdb copy, this immuneACCESS table keeps in-frame sequences only and misses some clones. Where compared with another copy, unresolved V genes explain less than half of these, and the others have no known cause. The sample contains some 2.1 million clones, about 93% of them found a single time. Jointly, the top ten make up around 1.7% of the sample. CD8 naive samples were CD45RO-negative cells positively selected for CCR7, giving a CD45RA+CCR7+ population that excluded TemRA cells. The sequencing sample was made of naive CD8+ T cells from PBMCs. This specimen's cell subset or site label, interpreted: CD45RA+CCR7+. These receptors all come from a man younger than 35 in good health. Some clones in this sample may be carry-over from other donors' samples.

The CDR3 loop reads CASSYRGGTYEQYF. The DNA of the CDR3 is TGTGCCAGCAGCTACAGGGGAGGGACCTACGAGCAGTACTTC. V and J are TRBV2 and TRBJ2-7; tentatively, D is TRBD1 or TRBD2 (7 bases each). The germline gives CDR1 SNHLY, CDR2 FYNNEI. V gave up 6 bases and J gave up 2 bases, with 14 bases separating them. This CDR3 region has 14 residues.

The rearrangement links TRBV30 to TRBJ1-2; 9 bases are a match to TRBD1. J gave up 8 bases and V 7 bases, and 8 bases lay outside the gene matches. This CDR3 region has 12 residues. Germline CDR1 GTSNPN, CDR2 SVGIG (reference sequence). CDR3 in DNA: TGTGCCTCCGACCCTACAGGGGGCGGCTACACCTTC. Protein sequence: CASDPTGGGYTF.

The chain links TRBV27 to TRBJ2-1, with D possibly being TRBD2 (6 bases). Trimming stripped 5 bases from V and 8 bases from J, with 16 bases between. CDR3 length: 14 amino acids. Germline V gives CDR1 MNHEY, CDR2 SMNVEV (reference sequence). The CDR3 DNA sequence: TGTGCCAGCAGTCACCGGGAGATCAGGGATGAGCAGTTCTTC. Translated: CASSHREIRDEQFF.

This chain joins TRBV4-1 and TRBJ2-1; possible D gene TRBD1, 5 bases. V shed 0 bases and J shed 6 bases, with 12 bases lying between them. This CDR3 comprises 15 residues. Germline values: CDR1 MGHRA, CDR2 YSYEKL. The chain's CDR3 is CASSQEGVGRNEQFF. In nucleotides, the CDR3 is TGCGCCAGCAGCCAAGAAGGGGTCGGCCGCAATGAGCAGTTCTTC.

V is TRBV6-6 and J is TRBJ2-2; D is unclear. The V and J ends lost 3 bases and 7 bases respectively, with 6 bases between them. Germline lookup yields CDR1 MNHNY and CDR2 SVGAGI (reference sequence). CDR3 length equals 12 residues. The DNA of the CDR3 is TGTGCCAGCAGTTATATAATCGGGGAGCTGTTTTTT. Translation gives CASSYIIGELFF.

The J gene is TRBJ2-1, the V gene TRBV6-6, with TRBD2 matching 7 bases. Germline lookup yields CDR1 MNHNY and CDR2 SVGAGI (reference sequence). This CDR3 is built from 15 residues. The V gene end was trimmed by 2 bases and the J gene end by 5 bases; junction bases not matched to a gene: 6. CDR3 coding DNA: TGTGCCAGCAGTTACACCGGGACTATAAACAATGAGCAGTTCTTC. It yields the protein CASSYTGTINNEQFF.

In regard to this clone: This same CDR3 is encoded by further DNA sequences in the sample. This sequence joins TRBV12-5 and TRBJ2-1; the D gene is possibly TRBD1 (6 bases). Germline-derived CDR1 and CDR2 are LGHNT and FRNRAP. The length of the CDR3 is 15 residues. The V end lost 3 bases, the J end lost 0 bases, and 9 bases lay between the germline ends. CDR3 protein: CASGLGGSSYNEQFF. The CDR3 DNA reads as TGTGCTAGTGGTTTAGGGGGAAGCTCCTACAATGAGCAGTTCTTC.

The chain couples TRBV7-9 to TRBJ1-5; D possibly corresponds to TRBD1 (5 bases). From germline, CDR1 is SEHNR and CDR2 FQNEAQ (reference sequence). This CDR3 region has 17 residues. Trimming shortened V by 6 bases and J by 3 bases, and 21 bases separated the two germline ends. The CDR3 DNA is TGTGCCAGCAGTTGTAAACCGGGGCCCCCTCACAATCAGCCCCAGCATTTT. This translates into CASSCKPGPPHNQPQHF.

The chain is built from TRBV7-9 and TRBJ2-7; TRBD2 matches at 11 bases. The V gene's germline CDR1 is SEHNR and CDR2 FQNEAQ (reference sequence). V trimming: 7 bases; J trimming: 1 base; junction bases outside the gene matches: 6. There are 15 residues in the CDR3. The CDR3 loop is CASTPGTSGSYEQYF. The CDR3 region has the DNA TGTGCCAGCACCCCTGGGACTAGCGGATCCTACGAGCAGTACTTC.

The chain recombines TRBV6-5 with TRBJ2-7; possible D gene TRBD1, 6 bases. The CDR3 contains 13 residues. CDR1 is MNHEY, CDR2 SVGAGI, per germline. With 8 bases removed from V and 5 bases from J, the gap between germline ends came to 16 bases. CDR3 bases: TGTGCCAGCGGTAGTGACAGGCTGGACGAGCAGTACTTC. As protein: CASGSDRLDEQYF.

This clone occurred once. CDR3 region: CSVVLVSGHPSYNEQFF. CDR3 DNA sequence: TGCAGCGTTGTGCTTGTTAGCGGCCACCCATCCTACAATGAGCAGTTCTTC. This chain joins TRBV29-1 and TRBJ2-1; maybe TRBD2 (6 bases). Trimming shortened V by 4 bases and J by 1 base, and 20 bases separated the two germline ends. The CDR3 is made up of 17 amino acids. Germline CDR1 is SQVTM and CDR2 is ANQGSEA.

V gene TRBV7-2 combines with J gene TRBJ2-1; 14 bases match TRBD2. V gave up 5 bases and J gave up 7 bases; unmatched junction bases: 16. CDR1 SGHTA and CDR2 FQGNSA come from the germline V gene. The CDR3 has 19 residues. Written as DNA, the CDR3 is TGTGCCAGCAGCCCCTACCCCATGCCGGGACTAGCGGGAGTGAATGAGCAGTTCTTC. It yields the protein CASSPYPMPGLAGVNEQFF. Filled out from reference TRBV7-2 and TRBJ2-1, the complete variable domain reads GAGVSQSPSNKVTEKGKDVELRCDPISGHTALYWYRQSLGQGLEFLIYFQGNSAPDKSGLPSDRFSAERTGGSVSTLTIQRTQQEDSAVYLCASSPYPMPGLAGVNEQFFGPGTRLTVL.

V and J are TRBV28 and TRBJ1-2; unclear D gene. V was pared by 4 bases and J by 0 bases, with 30 bases between. The V gene's germline CDR1 is MDHEN and CDR2 SYDVKM. The length of the CDR3 is 21 residues. CDR3 amino acids: CASSSFQKSGIFDISNYGYTF. DNA for the CDR3: TGTGCCAGCAGTTCATTTCAAAAGTCCGGGATCTTCGACATTTCTAACTATGGCTACACCTTC.

The chain employs TRBV2 and TRBJ1-6; D is perhaps TRBD1 (5 bases). The CDR3 sequence is 16 residues long. The V end lost 5 bases, the J end lost 8 bases, and 19 bases lay between the germline ends. CDR1 is SNHLY and CDR2 is FYNNEI in the germline V gene. The CDR3 bases are TGTGCCAGCAGTCCCAGGGTTACCATTGTTGATTCACCCCTCCACTTT. This translates into CASSPRVTIVDSPLHF.

The rearrangement joins TRBV15 to TRBJ2-1; 8 nucleotides agree with TRBD2. Germline loops: CDR1 LNHNV, CDR2 YYDKDF (reference sequence). The J segment lost 8 bases and the V segment lost 5 bases, leaving 11 bases of the junction unmatched. This CDR3 region has 15 residues. The CDR3 spells CATSPGRGSGYEQFF. CDR3 DNA: TGTGCCACCAGCCCCGGGAGGGGGTCGGGCTATGAGCAGTTCTTC.

This clone has just one count. The rearrangement joins TRBV30 to TRBJ2-1; D ambiguous. Germline V lookup: CDR1 GTSNPN, CDR2 SVGIG (reference sequence). The CDR3 extends over 15 amino acids. V lost 2 bases to trimming and J lost 0 bases, with 11 bases between them. The CDR3 here is CAWSKDWSSYNEQFF. The CDR3 DNA is TGTGCCTGGAGTAAGGATTGGAGCTCCTACAATGAGCAGTTCTTC. The variable domain in full, completed from reference TRBV30 and TRBJ2-1, reads SQTIHQWPATLVQPVGSPLSLECTVEGTSNPNLYWYRQAAGRGLQLLFYSVGIGQISSEVPQNLSASRPQDRQFILSSKKLLLSDSGFYLCAWSKDWSSYNEQFFGPGTRLTVL.

This clone was observed a single time. The gene calls are TRBV28 and TRBJ2-1; 8 nucleotides line up with TRBD2. The trim removed 5 bases at V and 16 bases at J, leaving 10 bases unmatched. CDR3 length equals 12 residues. Germline-derived CDR1 and CDR2 are MDHEN and SYDVKM. The DNA for the CDR3 is TGTGCCAGCAGTCCGCGGACTAGCTTGGGCTTCTTC. Protein product: CASSPRTSLGFF.

This rearrangement joins TRBV27 to TRBJ2-7, with D possibly called TRBD1 or TRBD2 (5 bases each). CDR3 size: 15 residues. Germline V CDR1 and CDR2: MNHEY, SMNVEV (reference sequence). With 2 bases removed from V and 3 bases from J, the gap between germline ends came to 14 bases. The CDR3 sequence: CASSLPGRGFYEQYF. Here the CDR3 DNA reads TGTGCCAGCAGTTTACCGGGACGGGGATTCTACGAGCAGTACTTC.

The J gene is TRBJ2-1, the V gene TRBV4-1; 7 bases fit TRBD2. CDR1 is MGHRA and CDR2 is YSYEKL in the germline V gene. This CDR3 comprises 17 residues. Losses at the gene ends were 0 bases for V and 6 bases for J; bases not matched to a gene: 11. CDR3 region: CASSQDSAGAYPNEQFF. DNA of the CDR3: TGCGCCAGCAGCCAAGATTCGGCGGGAGCGTACCCCAATGAGCAGTTCTTC.

The V and J genes are TRBV7-9 and TRBJ2-2; TRBD1 matches 8 bases. V dropped 5 bases and J dropped 2; count of bases not matched to a gene: 13. The CDR3 covers 18 residues. From germline, CDR1 is SEHNR and CDR2 FQNEAQ (reference sequence). The DNA of the CDR3 is TGTGCCAGCAGCCCGGACAGGGAGCTCTCCCCAAACACCGGGGAGCTGTTTTTT. Translation: CASSPDRELSPNTGELFF.

CDR3 bases: TGTGCCATCAGTGAGGTTGGGGGCCCCAGCAATCAGCCCCAGCATTTT. Its translation: CAISEVGGPSNQPQHF. The chain couples TRBV10-3 to TRBJ1-5; D perhaps matches TRBD1 (6 bases). The CDR3 sequence is 16 residues long. V lost 2 bases and J 1 base, leaving 12 bases between the germline ends. In germline, CDR1 is ENHRY, CDR2 SYGVKD.